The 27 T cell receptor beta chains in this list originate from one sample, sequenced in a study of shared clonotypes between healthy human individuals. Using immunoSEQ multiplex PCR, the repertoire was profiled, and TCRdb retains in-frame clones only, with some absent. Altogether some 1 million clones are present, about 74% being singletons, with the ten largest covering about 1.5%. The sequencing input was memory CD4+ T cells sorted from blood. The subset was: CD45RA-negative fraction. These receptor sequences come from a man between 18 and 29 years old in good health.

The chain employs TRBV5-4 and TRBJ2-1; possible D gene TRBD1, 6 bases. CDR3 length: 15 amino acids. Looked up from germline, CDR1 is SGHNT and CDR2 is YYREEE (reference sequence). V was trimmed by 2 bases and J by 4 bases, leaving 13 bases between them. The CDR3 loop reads CASSLGGNSYNEQFF. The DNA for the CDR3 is TGTGCCAGCAGCTTAGGGGGTAATTCTTACAATGAGCAGTTCTTC.

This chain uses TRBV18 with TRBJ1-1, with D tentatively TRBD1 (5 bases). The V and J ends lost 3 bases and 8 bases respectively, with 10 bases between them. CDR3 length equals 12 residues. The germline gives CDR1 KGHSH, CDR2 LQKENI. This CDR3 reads CASSPDSGEAFF. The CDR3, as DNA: TGTGCCAGCTCACCCGACAGCGGGGAAGCTTTCTTT.

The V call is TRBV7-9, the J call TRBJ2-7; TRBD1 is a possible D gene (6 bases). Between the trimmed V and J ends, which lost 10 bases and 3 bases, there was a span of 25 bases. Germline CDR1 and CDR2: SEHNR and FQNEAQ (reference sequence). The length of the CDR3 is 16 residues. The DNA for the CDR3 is TGTGCCAACGATCCTAAATCCCGGGACACCCACTACGAGCAGTACTTC. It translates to CANDPKSRDTHYEQYF.

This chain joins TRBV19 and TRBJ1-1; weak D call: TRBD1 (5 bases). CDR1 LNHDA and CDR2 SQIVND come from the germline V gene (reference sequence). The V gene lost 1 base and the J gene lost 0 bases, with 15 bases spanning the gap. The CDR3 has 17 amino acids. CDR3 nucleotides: TGTGCCAGTAGTATAGCCCCTCAGGCGGACATGAACACTGAAGCTTTCTTT. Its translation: CASSIAPQADMNTEAFF.

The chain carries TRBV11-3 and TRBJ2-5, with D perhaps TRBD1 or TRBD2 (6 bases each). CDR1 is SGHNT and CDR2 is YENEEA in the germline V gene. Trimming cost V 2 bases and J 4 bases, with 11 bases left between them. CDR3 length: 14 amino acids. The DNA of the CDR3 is TGTGCCAGCAGCTTATGGGGGGCAGGAGAGACCCAGTACTTC. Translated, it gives CASSLWGAGETQYF.

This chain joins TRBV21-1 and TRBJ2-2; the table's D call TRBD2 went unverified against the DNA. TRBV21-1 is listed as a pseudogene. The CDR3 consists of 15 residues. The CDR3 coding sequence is TGTGCCAGCAGCAAAGGGGAGCCGCAGACCGGGGAGCTGTTTTTT. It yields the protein CASSKGEPQTGELFF.

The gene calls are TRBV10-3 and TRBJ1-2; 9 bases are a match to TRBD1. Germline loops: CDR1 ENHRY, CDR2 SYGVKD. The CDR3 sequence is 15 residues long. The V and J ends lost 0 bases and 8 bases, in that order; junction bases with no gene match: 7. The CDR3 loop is CAISESPGQGYGYTF. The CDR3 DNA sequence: TGTGCCATCAGTGAGTCACCGGGACAGGGATACGGCTACACCTTC.

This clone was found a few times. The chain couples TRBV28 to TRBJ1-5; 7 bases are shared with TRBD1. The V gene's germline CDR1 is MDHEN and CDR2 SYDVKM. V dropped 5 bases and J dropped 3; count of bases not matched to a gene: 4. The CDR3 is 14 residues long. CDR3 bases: TGTGCCAGCAGTCAGACAGGGTTCAATCAGCCCCAGCATTTT. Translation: CASSQTGFNQPQHF.

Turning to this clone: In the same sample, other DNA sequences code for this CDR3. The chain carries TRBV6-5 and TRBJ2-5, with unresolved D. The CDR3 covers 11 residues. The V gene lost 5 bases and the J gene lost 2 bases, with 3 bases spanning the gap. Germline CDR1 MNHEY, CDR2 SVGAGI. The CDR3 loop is CASSPQETQYF. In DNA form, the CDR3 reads TGTGCCAGCAGTCCGCAAGAGACCCAGTACTTC.

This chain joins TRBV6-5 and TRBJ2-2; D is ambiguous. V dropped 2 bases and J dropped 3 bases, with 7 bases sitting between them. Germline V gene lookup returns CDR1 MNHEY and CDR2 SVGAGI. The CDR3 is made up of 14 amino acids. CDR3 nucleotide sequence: TGTGCCAGCAGTTACACCCGCTACACCGGGGAGCTGTTTTTT. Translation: CASSYTRYTGELFF.

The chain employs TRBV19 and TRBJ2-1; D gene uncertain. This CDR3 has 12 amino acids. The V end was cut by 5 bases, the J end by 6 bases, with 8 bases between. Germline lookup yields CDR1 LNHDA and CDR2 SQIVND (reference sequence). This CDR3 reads CASSPNTNEQFF. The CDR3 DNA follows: TGTGCCAGTAGTCCCAACACCAATGAGCAGTTCTTC.

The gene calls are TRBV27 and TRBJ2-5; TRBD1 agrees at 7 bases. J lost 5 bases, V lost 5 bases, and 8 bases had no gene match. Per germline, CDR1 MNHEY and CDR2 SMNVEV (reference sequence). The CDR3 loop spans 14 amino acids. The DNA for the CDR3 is TGTGCCAGCAGTCAGCAGACAGGGATGGAGACCCAGTACTTC. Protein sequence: CASSQQTGMETQYF.

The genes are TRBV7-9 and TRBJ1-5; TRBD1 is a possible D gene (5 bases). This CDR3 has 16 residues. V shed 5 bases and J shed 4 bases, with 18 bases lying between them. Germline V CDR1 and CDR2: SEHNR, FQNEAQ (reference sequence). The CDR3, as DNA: TGTGCCAGCAGCCCGGGAACGTCGGGACGGAATCAGCCCCAGCATTTT. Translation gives CASSPGTSGRNQPQHF.

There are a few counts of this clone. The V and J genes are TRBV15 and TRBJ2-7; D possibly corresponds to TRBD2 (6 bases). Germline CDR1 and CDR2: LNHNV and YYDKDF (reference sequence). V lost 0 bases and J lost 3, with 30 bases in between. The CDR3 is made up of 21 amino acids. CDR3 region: CATSRDSLAGYLRGGHYEQYF. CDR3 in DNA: TGTGCCACCAGCAGAGATTCGTTGGCGGGGTATCTCCGCGGTGGTCACTACGAGCAGTACTTC.

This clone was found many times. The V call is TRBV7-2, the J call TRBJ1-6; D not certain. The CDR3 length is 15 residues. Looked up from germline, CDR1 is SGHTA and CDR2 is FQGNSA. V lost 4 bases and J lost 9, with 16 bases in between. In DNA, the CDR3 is TGTGCCAGCAGCTACGCACCCCAGATGGGTTCACCCCTCCACTTT. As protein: CASSYAPQMGSPLHF.

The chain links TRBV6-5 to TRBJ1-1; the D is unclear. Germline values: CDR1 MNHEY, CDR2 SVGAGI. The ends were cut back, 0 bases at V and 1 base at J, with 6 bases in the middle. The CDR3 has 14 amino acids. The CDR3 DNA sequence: TGTGCCAGCAGTTACTCTAGAGAGAACACTGAAGCTTTCTTT. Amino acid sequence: CASSYSRENTEAFF.

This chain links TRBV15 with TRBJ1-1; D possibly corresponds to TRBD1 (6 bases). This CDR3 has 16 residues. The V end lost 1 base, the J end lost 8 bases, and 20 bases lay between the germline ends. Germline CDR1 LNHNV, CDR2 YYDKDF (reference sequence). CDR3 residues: CATSRAGQFEPGEAFF. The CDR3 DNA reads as TGTGCCACCAGCAGAGCTGGACAGTTCGAACCTGGGGAAGCTTTCTTT.

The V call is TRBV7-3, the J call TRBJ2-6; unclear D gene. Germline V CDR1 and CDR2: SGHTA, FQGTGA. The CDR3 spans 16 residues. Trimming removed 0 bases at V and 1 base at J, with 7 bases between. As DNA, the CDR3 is TGTGCCAGCAGCTTAACAAGTCAGTCTGGGGCCAACGTCCTGACTTTC. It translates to CASSLTSQSGANVLTF.

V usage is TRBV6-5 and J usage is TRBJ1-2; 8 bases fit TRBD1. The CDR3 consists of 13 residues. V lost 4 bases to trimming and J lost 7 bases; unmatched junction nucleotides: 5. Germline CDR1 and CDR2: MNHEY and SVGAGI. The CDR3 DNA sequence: TGTGCCAGCAGTTCAACCGGGACAGGTGGCTACACCTTC. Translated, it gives CASSSTGTGGYTF.

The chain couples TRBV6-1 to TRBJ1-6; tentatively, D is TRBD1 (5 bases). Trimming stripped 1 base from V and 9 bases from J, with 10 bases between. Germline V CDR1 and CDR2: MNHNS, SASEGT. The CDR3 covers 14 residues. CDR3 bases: TGTGCCAGCAGTGAAGGACAGTATGCTTCACCCCTCCACTTT. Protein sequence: CASSEGQYASPLHF.

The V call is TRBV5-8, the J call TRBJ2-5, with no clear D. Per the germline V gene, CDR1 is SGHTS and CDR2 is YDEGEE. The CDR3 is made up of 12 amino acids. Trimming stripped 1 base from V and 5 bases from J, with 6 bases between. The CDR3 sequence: CASSLIWETQYF. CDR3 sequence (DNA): TGTGCCAGCAGCTTGATTTGGGAGACCCAGTACTTC.

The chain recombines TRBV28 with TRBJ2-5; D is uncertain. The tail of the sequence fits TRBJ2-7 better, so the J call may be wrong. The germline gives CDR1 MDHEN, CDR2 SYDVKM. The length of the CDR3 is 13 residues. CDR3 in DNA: TGTGCCAGCAGTTTGGTATGGTCCTACGAGCAGTACTTC. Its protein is CASSLVWSYEQYF.

CDR3 sequence reads: CAIRSGESNYGYTF. CDR3 nucleotide sequence: TGTGCCATCCGAAGCGGGGAGTCTAACTATGGCTACACCTTC. The chain uses TRBV10-3 and TRBJ1-2, with D uncertain. CDR3 length: 14 amino acids. In germline, CDR1 is ENHRY, CDR2 SYGVKD. Deletions cut 8 bases from V and 0 bases from J, with 13 bases between.

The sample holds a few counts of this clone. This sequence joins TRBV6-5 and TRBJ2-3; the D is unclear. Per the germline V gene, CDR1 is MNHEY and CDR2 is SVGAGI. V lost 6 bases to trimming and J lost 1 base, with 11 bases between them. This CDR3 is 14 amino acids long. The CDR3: CASREPGGTDTQYF. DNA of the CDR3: TGTGCCAGCAGGGAGCCAGGAGGCACAGATACGCAGTATTTT.

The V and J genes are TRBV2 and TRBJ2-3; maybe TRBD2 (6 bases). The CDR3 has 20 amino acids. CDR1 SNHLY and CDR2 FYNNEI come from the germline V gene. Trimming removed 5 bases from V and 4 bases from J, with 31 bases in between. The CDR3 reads CASSLPPGTSGRDAADTQYF. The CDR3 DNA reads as TGTGCCAGCAGTCTTCCCCCCGGGACTTCAGGAAGGGATGCGGCAGATACGCAGTATTTT.

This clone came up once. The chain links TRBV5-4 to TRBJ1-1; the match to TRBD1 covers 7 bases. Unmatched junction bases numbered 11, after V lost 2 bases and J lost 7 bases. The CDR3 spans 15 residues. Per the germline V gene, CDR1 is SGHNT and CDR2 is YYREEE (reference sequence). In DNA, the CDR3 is TGTGCCAGCAGCTTAGCCGGGACAGCAGTGGGTGAAGCTTTCTTT. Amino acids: CASSLAGTAVGEAFF.

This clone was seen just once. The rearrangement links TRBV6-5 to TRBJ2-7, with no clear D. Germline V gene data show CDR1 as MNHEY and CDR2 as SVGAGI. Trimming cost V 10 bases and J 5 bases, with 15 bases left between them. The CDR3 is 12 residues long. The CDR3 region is CATQRMDHEQYF. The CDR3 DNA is TGTGCCACCCAACGTATGGACCACGAGCAGTACTTC.